The T cell receptor beta chain under discussion was sequenced for a study of immune characterization of retroperitoneal liposarcoma. Germline lookup yields CDR1 LNHDA and CDR2 SQIVND (reference sequence). V trimming: 6 bases; J trimming: 2 bases; junction bases outside the gene matches: 8. This CDR3 has 15 amino acids. TCRdb independently ran MiXCR on the PCR reads; one entry per CDR3 protein. Among 6,600 or so distinct CDR3 sequences listed, 25% to 30% were seen once. The sample comprised tumor tissue. This TCR derives from a female donor with retroperitoneal liposarcoma. V usage is TRBV19 and J usage is TRBJ2-7, with 9 bases fitting TRBD2. The CDR3 DNA sequence: TGTGCCAGTAGCACCTCCGCGGGAGGGCCCTACGAGCAGTACTTC. Translating gives CASSTSAGGPYEQYF.